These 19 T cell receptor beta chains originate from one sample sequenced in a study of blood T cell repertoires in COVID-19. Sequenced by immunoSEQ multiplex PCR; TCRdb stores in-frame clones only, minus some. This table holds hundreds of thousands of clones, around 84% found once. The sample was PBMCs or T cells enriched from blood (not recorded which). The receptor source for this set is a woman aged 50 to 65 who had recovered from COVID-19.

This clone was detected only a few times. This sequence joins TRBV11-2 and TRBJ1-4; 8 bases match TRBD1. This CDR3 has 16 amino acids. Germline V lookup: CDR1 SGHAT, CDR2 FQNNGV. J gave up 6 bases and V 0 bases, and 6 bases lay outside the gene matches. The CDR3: CASSLDGRTGYEKLFF. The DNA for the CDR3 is TGTGCCAGCAGCTTAGATGGGAGGACAGGGTATGAAAAACTGTTTTTT.

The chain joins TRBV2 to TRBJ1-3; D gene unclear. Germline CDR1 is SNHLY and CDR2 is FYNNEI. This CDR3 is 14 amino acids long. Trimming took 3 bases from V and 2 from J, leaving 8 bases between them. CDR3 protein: CASSEAVTGNTIYF. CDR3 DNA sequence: TGTGCCAGCAGTGAGGCTGTAACTGGAAACACCATATATTTT.

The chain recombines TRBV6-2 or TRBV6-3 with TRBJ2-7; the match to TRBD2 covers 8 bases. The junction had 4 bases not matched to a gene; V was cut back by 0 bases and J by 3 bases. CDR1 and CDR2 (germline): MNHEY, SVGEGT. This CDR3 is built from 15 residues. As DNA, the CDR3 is TGTGCCAGCAGTTACTCCCTAGCGGGTCTCTACGAGCAGTACTTC. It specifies CASSYSLAGLYEQYF.

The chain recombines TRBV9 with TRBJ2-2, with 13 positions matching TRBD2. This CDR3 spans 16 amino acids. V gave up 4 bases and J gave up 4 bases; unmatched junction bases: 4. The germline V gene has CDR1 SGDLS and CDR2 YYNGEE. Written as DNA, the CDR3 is TGTGCCAGCAGCCGGACTAGCGGGGGTGTCACCGGGGAGCTGTTTTTT. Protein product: CASSRTSGGVTGELFF. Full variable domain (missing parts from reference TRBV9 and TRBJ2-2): DSGVTQTPKHLITATGQRVTLRCSPRSGDLSVYWYQQSLDQGLQFLIQYYNGEERAKGNILERFSAQQFPDLHSELNLSSLELGDSALYFCASSRTSGGVTGELFFGEGSRLTVL.

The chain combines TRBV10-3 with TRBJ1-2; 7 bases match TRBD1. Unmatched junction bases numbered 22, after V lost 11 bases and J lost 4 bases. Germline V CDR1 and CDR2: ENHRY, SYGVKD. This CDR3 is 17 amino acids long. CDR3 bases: TGTGCCTCTGCCCCTCGGGGAGGTTCGGGACAGCCCTATGGCTACACCTTC. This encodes CASAPRGGSGQPYGYTF.

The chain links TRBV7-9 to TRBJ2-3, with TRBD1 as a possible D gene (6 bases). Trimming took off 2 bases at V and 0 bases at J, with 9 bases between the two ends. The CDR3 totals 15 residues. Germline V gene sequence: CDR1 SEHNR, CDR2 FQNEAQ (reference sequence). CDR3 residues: CASSLFDRSTDTQYF. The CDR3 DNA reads TGTGCCAGCAGCTTATTTGACAGGAGCACAGATACGCAGTATTTT.

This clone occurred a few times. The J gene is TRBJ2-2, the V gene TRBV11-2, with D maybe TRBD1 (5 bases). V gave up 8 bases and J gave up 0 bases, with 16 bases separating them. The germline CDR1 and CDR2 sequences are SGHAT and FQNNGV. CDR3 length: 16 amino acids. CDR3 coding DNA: TGTGCCAGCCGGATCGGTGACAGAACGAACACCGGGGAGCTGTTTTTT. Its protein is CASRIGDRTNTGELFF.

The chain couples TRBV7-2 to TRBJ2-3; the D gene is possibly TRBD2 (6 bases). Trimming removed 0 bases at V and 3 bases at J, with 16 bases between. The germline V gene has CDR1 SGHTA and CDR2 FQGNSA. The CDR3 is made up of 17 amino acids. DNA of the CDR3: TGTGCCAGCAGCTTAGCGCCGGGAGCCCCTGGTACAGATACGCAGTATTTT. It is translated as CASSLAPGAPGTDTQYF. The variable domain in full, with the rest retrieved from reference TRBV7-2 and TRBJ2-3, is GAGVSQSPSNKVTEKGKDVELRCDPISGHTALYWYRQSLGQGLEFLIYFQGNSAPDKSGLPSDRFSAERTGGSVSTLTIQRTQQEDSAVYLCASSLAPGAPGTDTQYFGPGTRLTVL.

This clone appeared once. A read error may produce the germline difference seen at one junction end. DNA of the CDR3: TGTGCCAGCACCGTAACGGCGGACTTCAACACCGGGGAGCTGTTTTTT. This gives the protein CASTVTADFNTGELFF. V is TRBV9 and J is TRBJ2-2; a weak D match, TRBD2 (5 bases). Per germline, CDR1 SGDLS and CDR2 YYNGEE. The CDR3 runs 16 residues.

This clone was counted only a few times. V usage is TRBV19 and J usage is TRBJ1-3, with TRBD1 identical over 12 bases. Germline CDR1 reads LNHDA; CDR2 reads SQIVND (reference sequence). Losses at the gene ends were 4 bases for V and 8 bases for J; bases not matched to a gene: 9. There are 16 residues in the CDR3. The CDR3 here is CASSTLRDRGRDTIYF. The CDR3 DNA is TGTGCCAGTAGTACCCTTCGGGACAGGGGGCGAGACACCATATATTTT.

CDR3 protein: CASSQPMRENTIYF. The CDR3 nucleotides are TGCGCCAGCAGCCAGCCCATGCGTGAAAACACCATATATTTT. V usage is TRBV4-1 and J usage is TRBJ1-3; no reliable D call. The CDR3 is 14 amino acids. Trimming took off 3 bases at V and 6 bases at J, with 12 bases between the two ends. Looked up from germline, CDR1 is MGHRA and CDR2 is YSYEKL.

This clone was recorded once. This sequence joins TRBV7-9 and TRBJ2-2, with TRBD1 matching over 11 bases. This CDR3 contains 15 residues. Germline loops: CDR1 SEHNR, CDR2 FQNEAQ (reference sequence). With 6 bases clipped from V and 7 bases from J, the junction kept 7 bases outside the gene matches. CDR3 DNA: TGTGCCAGCAGTCCGAGGACAGGGGGCTTCGGGGAGCTGTTTTTT. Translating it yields CASSPRTGGFGELFF.

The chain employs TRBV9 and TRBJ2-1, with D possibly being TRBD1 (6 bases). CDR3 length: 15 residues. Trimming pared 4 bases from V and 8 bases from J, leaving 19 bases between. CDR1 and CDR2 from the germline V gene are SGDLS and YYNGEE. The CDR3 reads CASSPRAGRGHEQFF. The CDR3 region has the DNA TGTGCCAGCAGCCCGCGGGCGGGCAGGGGACATGAGCAGTTCTTC.

The CDR3 DNA is TGTGCCAGCAGCTCGAGGGAAGTCGGGATTGGCTACACCTTC. This translates into CASSSREVGIGYTF. This chain connects TRBV28 to TRBJ1-2, with no clear D. Trimming shortened V by 6 bases and J by 7 bases, and 18 bases separated the two germline ends. The CDR3 extends over 14 amino acids. CDR1 is MDHEN and CDR2 is SYDVKM in the germline V gene.

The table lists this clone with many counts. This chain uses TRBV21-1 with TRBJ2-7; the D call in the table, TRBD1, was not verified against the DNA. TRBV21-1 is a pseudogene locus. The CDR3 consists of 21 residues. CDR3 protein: CASSIRKLRLTDRGLAYEQYF. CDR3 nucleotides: TGTGCCAGCAGCATTCGGAAGCTTCGACTAACTGACAGGGGGCTAGCCTACGAGCAGTACTTC.

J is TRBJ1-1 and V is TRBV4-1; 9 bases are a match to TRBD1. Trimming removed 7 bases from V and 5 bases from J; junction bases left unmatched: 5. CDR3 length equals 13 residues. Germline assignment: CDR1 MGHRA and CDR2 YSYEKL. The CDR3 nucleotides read TGCGCCAGCACCTTGACAGGGGGAACTGAAGCTTTCTTT. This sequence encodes CASTLTGGTEAFF.

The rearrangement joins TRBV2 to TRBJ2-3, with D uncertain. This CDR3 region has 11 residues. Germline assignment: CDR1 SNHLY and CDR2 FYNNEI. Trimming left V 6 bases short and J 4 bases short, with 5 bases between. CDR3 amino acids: CASRTADTQYF. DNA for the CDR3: TGTGCCAGCAGGACTGCAGATACGCAGTATTTT.

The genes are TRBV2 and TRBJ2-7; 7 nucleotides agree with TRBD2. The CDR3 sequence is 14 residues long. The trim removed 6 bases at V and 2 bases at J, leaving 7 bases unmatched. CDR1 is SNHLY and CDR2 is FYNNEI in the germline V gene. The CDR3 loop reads CASRTPGGTYEQYF. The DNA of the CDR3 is TGTGCCAGCAGGACACCCGGGGGGACCTACGAGCAGTACTTC.

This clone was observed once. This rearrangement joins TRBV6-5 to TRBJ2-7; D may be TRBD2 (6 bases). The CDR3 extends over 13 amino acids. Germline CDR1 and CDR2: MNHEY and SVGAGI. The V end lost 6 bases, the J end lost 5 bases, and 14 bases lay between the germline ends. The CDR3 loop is CASRDSGDHEQYF. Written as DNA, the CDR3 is TGTGCCAGCAGGGACTCGGGGGACCACGAGCAGTACTTC.